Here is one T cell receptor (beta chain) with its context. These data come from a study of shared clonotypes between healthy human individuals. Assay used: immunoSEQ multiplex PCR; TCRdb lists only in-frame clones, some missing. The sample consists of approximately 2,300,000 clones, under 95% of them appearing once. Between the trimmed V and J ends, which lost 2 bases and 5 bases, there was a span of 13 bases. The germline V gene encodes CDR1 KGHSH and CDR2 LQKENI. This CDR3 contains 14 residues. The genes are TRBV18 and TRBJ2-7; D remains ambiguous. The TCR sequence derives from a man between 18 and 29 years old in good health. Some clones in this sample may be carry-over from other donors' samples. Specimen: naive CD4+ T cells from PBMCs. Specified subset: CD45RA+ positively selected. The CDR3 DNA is TGTGCCAGCTCACCAGGCGGTCTTAACGACGAGCAGTACTTC. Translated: CASSPGGLNDEQYF.